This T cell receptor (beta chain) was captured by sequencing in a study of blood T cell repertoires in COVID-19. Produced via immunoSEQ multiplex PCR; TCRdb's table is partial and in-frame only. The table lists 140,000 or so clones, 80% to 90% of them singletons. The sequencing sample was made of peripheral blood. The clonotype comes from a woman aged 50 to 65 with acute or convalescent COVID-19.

CDR3 residues: CASSLGGPQHF. The CDR3 coding sequence is TGTGCCAGCAGCTTAGGAGGGCCCCAGCATTTT. The chain links TRBV7-9 to TRBJ1-5; D is ambiguous. The CDR3 consists of 11 residues. Germline V CDR1 and CDR2: SEHNR, FQNEAQ (reference sequence). V was clipped by 1 base and J by 9 bases, with 4 bases between them.